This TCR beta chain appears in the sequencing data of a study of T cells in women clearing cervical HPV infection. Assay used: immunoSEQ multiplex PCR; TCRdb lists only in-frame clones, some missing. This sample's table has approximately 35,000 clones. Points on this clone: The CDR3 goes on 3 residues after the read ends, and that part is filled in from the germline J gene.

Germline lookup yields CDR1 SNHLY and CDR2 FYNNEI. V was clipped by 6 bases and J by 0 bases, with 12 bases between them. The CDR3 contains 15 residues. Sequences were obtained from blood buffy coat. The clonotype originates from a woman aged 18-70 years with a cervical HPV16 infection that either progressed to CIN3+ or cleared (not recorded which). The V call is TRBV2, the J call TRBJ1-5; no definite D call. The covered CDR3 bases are TGTGCCAGCAGCCGAGAGGGTAATAGCAATCAGCCC. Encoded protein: CASSREGNSNQP. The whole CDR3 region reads CASSREGNSNQPQHF.